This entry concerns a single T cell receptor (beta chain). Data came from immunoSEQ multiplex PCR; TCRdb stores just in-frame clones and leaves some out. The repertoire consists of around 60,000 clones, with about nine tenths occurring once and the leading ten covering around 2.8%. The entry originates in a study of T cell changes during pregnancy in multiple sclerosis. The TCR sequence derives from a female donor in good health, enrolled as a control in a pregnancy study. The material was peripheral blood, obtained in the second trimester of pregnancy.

The CDR3 reads CASSLFQGLAGVEGGELFF. DNA of the CDR3: TGTGCCAGCAGTTTATTCCAGGGACTAGCGGGAGTGGAGGGCGGGGAGCTGTTTTTT. The genes are TRBV28 and TRBJ2-2; 14 bases map to TRBD2. Trimming removed 1 base from V and 7 bases from J; junction bases left unmatched: 11. The CDR3 is 19 residues long. Germline CDR1 is MDHEN and CDR2 is SYDVKM.